This T cell receptor (beta chain) derives from a study of breast tumors, draining lymph nodes, adjacent tissues. TCRdb used MiXCR to reprocess the multiplex PCR reads, holding one entry per CDR3 protein. The table shows about 11,000 distinct CDR3 sequences, with roughly 34% occurring only once. This clonotype appeared many times. Antigen unknown. Overall study results and limits: That most tumor T cells come from lymph nodes remained unproven.

The germline V gene has CDR1 MNHEY and CDR2 SVGAGI. V trimming: 5 bases; J trimming: 2 bases; junction bases outside the gene matches: 7. This CDR3 comprises 16 residues. The TCR sequence derives from a female donor with breast cancer. Some clones in this sample may be carry-over from other donors' samples. The sequenced sample was breast tumor tissue. The chain joins TRBV6-5 to TRBJ1-3; 9 nucleotides align to TRBD1. CDR3 sequence (DNA): TGTGCCAGCAGTGGTCCGCGACAGGGGGCTGGAAACACCATATATTTT. Its protein product is CASSGPRQGAGNTIYF.